These 21 T cell receptor beta chains were all obtained from the same sample, sequenced in a study of cytomegalovirus exposure and HLA in healthy donors. The PCR had 60 Vbeta and 13 Jbeta primers. This table comes from immunoSEQ multiplex PCR, and its TCRdb copy is limited to in-frame clones, with some not included. The top ten clones hold 2.9% of a sample with 120,000 or so clones, 75% of them seen once. Sequences were obtained from PBMCs. The source of these receptors is a woman between 35 and 50 years old in good health and CMV-seropositive.

This chain joins TRBV5-6 and TRBJ1-6; 11 bases agree with TRBD1. CDR3 length equals 16 residues. The J segment lost 6 bases and the V segment lost 4 bases, leaving 6 bases of the junction unmatched. The germline V gene encodes CDR1 SGHDT and CDR2 YYEEEE. The CDR3: CASSQDRGLSNSPLHF. In nucleotides, the CDR3 is TGTGCCAGCAGCCAGGACAGGGGGCTCTCTAATTCACCCCTCCACTTT.

This chain uses TRBV11-3 with TRBJ2-7, with D possibly TRBD2 on 6 matching bases. The CDR3 contains 13 residues. Germline assignment: CDR1 SGHNT and CDR2 YENEEA. V lost 4 bases and J lost 5, with 12 bases in between. The CDR3 coding sequence is TGTGCCAGCAGCTCAGACGCGGGGAACGAGCAGTACTTC. This translates into CASSSDAGNEQYF.

The count of this clone is one. The chain uses TRBV6-4 and TRBJ2-1, with D possibly TRBD2 on 6 matching bases. This CDR3 region has 16 residues. Looked up from germline, CDR1 is MRHNA and CDR2 is SNTAGT. Between the trimmed V and J ends, which lost 0 bases and 5 bases, there was a span of 14 bases. The CDR3 DNA follows: TGTGCCAGCAGTGACTCCCCCGGGACTGGTAACAATGAGCAGTTCTTC. This gives the protein CASSDSPGTGNNEQFF.

The gene calls are TRBV28 and TRBJ1-4; D is perhaps TRBD1 (6 bases). Deletions cut 5 bases from V and 0 bases from J, with 13 bases between. The CDR3 has 16 amino acids. Germline-derived CDR1 and CDR2 are MDHEN and SYDVKM. The CDR3 loop reads CASSTPGGSTNEKLFF. CDR3 nucleotides: TGTGCCAGCAGTACCCCGGGGGGCTCAACTAATGAAAAACTGTTTTTT.

This chain joins TRBV7-2 and TRBJ2-1; 9 bases match TRBD2. V trimming: 3 bases; J trimming: 0 bases; junction bases outside the gene matches: 9. From germline, CDR1 is SGHTA and CDR2 FQGNSA. The CDR3 totals 18 residues. CDR3 loop: CASSFRAGGGLSYNEQFF. The CDR3 DNA reads as TGTGCCAGCAGCTTCCGAGCGGGGGGAGGGCTCTCCTACAATGAGCAGTTCTTC. Using reference TRBV7-2 and TRBJ2-1 for the parts outside the CDR3, the full variable domain is GAGVSQSPSNKVTEKGKDVELRCDPISGHTALYWYRQSLGQGLEFLIYFQGNSAPDKSGLPSDRFSAERTGGSVSTLTIQRTQQEDSAVYLCASSFRAGGGLSYNEQFFGPGTRLTVL.

The chain employs TRBV19 and TRBJ2-2; 7 bases are a match to TRBD2. The CDR3 spans 15 residues. The V gene's germline CDR1 is LNHDA and CDR2 SQIVND (reference sequence). V gave up 5 bases and J gave up 7 bases; unmatched junction bases: 10. CDR3: CASSVPGLPGGELFF. The CDR3 DNA sequence: TGTGCCAGTAGTGTACCGGGACTACCGGGCGGGGAGCTGTTTTTT.

The chain is built from TRBV4-1 and TRBJ2-7; possibly TRBD2 for D (7 bases). Germline V lookup: CDR1 MGHRA, CDR2 YSYEKL. The CDR3 has 17 amino acids. V was shortened by 5 bases and J by 3 bases, with 23 bases between the two germline ends. In DNA, the CDR3 is TGCGCCAGCAGCGCTCAAGGGGAGGGGGGACCGTACTACGAGCAGTACTTC. Protein sequence: CASSAQGEGGPYYEQYF.

This chain joins TRBV9 and TRBJ1-5; 9 bases align to TRBD1. The CDR3 totals 15 residues. The germline V gene encodes CDR1 SGDLS and CDR2 YYNGEE. J was trimmed by 9 bases and V by 3 bases; bases with no gene match: 10. The CDR3 is CASSGGTGSRRPQHF. The CDR3 region has the DNA TGTGCCAGCAGCGGGGGGACAGGGAGTCGGCGGCCCCAGCATTTT.

This clone was seen a handful of times. This likely came from a read error, as a far larger clone is one base away. The chain recombines TRBV9 with TRBJ1-1, with 9 bases identical to TRBD1. The CDR3 runs to 15 residues. Germline CDR1 SGDLS, CDR2 YYNGEE. J was trimmed by 3 bases and V by 0 bases; bases with no gene match: 3. CDR3 sequence: CASSVERQGDTEAFF. In DNA form, the CDR3 reads TGTGCCAGCAGCGTAGAGAGACAGGGGGACACTGAAGCTTTCTTT.

This chain uses TRBV10-3 with TRBJ2-7; TRBD1 might be the D (6 bases). Between the trimmed V and J ends, which lost 6 bases and 6 bases, there was a span of 18 bases. CDR3 length equals 14 residues. CDR1 is ENHRY, CDR2 SYGVKD, per germline. The CDR3 bases are TGTGCCATCAGGGACGGACAGATTATCGGCGAGCAGTACTTC. It translates to CAIRDGQIIGEQYF.

The gene calls are TRBV27 and TRBJ1-1; weak D call: TRBD1 (6 bases). Germline V gene data show CDR1 as MNHEY and CDR2 as SMNVEV (reference sequence). The CDR3 extends over 14 amino acids. Trimming took 3 bases from V and 0 from J, leaving 8 bases between them. This chain's CDR3 is CASSLGQMNTEAFF. CDR3 in DNA: TGTGCCAGCAGTTTGGGACAAATGAACACTGAAGCTTTCTTT.

CDR3 in amino acids: CASSQGQGFTEAFF. In DNA form, the CDR3 reads TGTGCCAGCTCACAGGGACAGGGGTTCACTGAAGCTTTCTTT. The genes are TRBV18 and TRBJ1-1; 10 nucleotides match TRBD1. The CDR3 totals 14 residues. Germline trimming cut 4 bases from V and 4 bases from J; bases unmatched to any gene: 3. Germline-derived CDR1 and CDR2 are KGHSH and LQKENI.

The genes are TRBV4-1 and TRBJ2-7, with a weak D call TRBD2 (6 bases). V dropped 4 bases and J dropped 2 bases, with 9 bases sitting between them. This CDR3 contains 13 residues. Per germline, CDR1 MGHRA and CDR2 YSYEKL. The CDR3 nucleotides are TGCGCCAGCAGCCCGGGACTCACCTACGAGCAGTACTTC. Protein sequence: CASSPGLTYEQYF.

The CDR3 protein is CASSEEVRSNYGYTF. CDR3 nucleotides: TGTGCCAGCAGTGAAGAAGTCAGGTCTAACTATGGCTACACCTTC. The V call is TRBV6-1, the J call TRBJ1-2; the D is unclear. CDR1 MNHNS and CDR2 SASEGT come from the germline V gene. The CDR3 extends over 15 amino acids. The V end was cut by 1 base, the J end by 0 bases, with 9 bases between.

The V and J genes are TRBV5-1 and TRBJ2-7; TRBD2 matches at 8 bases. The CDR3 loop spans 15 amino acids. The germline V gene encodes CDR1 SGHRS and CDR2 YFSETQ. V was clipped by 3 bases and J by 0 bases; unmatched bases: 5. The CDR3 region is CASSSGGGSSYEQYF. The CDR3 DNA follows: TGCGCCAGCAGCTCCGGGGGGGGCAGCTCCTACGAGCAGTACTTC. Full variable domain (missing parts from reference TRBV5-1 and TRBJ2-7): KAGVTQTPRYLIKTRGQQVTLSCSPISGHRSVSWYQQTPGQGLQFLFEYFSETQRNKGNFPGRFSGRQFSNSRSEMNVSTLELGDSALYLCASSSGGGSSYEQYFGPGTRLTVT.

This clone was seen only once. The CDR3 region is CASSFLQGATFNTEAFF. DNA for the CDR3: TGTGCCAGCAGCTTTCTCCAGGGGGCGACGTTCAACACTGAAGCTTTCTTT. The genes are TRBV7-2 and TRBJ1-1; 8 bases are shared with TRBD1. CDR3 size: 17 residues. The trim removed 3 bases at V and 2 bases at J, leaving 11 bases unmatched. The V gene's germline CDR1 is SGHTA and CDR2 FQGNSA.

The chain uses TRBV7-9 and TRBJ2-3; 10 bases match TRBD1. V lost 2 bases, J lost 4 bases, and 3 bases stayed unmatched. From germline, CDR1 is SEHNR and CDR2 FQNEAQ (reference sequence). This CDR3 has 15 residues. CDR3 loop: CASSLRGQGADTQYF. CDR3 DNA sequence: TGTGCCAGCAGCTTACGTGGACAGGGGGCAGATACGCAGTATTTT. The entire variable domain, with the rest obtained from reference TRBV7-9 and TRBJ2-3, is as follows: DTGVSQNPRHKITKRGQNVTFRCDPISEHNRLYWYRQTLGQGPEFLTYFQNEAQLEKSRLLSDRFSAERPKGSFSTLEIQRTEQGDSAMYLCASSLRGQGADTQYFGPGTRLTVL.

V is TRBV4-3 and J is TRBJ2-7; the match to TRBD1 covers 7 bases. This CDR3 contains 15 residues. Germline V gene lookup returns CDR1 LGHNA and CDR2 YSLEER. V dropped 0 bases and J dropped 3; count of bases not matched to a gene: 5. The CDR3: CASSQDMGQNYEQYF. The CDR3 DNA reads as TGCGCCAGCAGCCAAGATATGGGACAGAACTACGAGCAGTACTTC.

The chain has TRBV28 and TRBJ1-5, with 9 bases aligning to TRBD1. CDR1 is MDHEN and CDR2 is SYDVKM in the germline V gene. CDR3 length: 16 residues. V was clipped by 8 bases and J by 0 bases; unmatched bases: 8. The CDR3 DNA follows: TGTGCCAGCCGACAGGGGGGGGTTTATAGCAATCAGCCCCAGCATTTT. The encoded protein is CASRQGGVYSNQPQHF.

In its sample, this clone was seen a few times. The V call is TRBV6-5, the J call TRBJ2-7; 8 positions agree with TRBD2. CDR3 size: 14 residues. Germline lookup yields CDR1 MNHEY and CDR2 SVGAGI. The J segment lost 0 bases and the V segment lost 6 bases, leaving 4 bases of the junction unmatched. The CDR3 region has the DNA TGTGCCAGCAGAAAAGCGGGAGACTCCTACGAGCAGTACTTC. This encodes CASRKAGDSYEQYF.

This clone was found once. The chain employs TRBV18 and TRBJ2-2; 9 nucleotides align to TRBD1. The CDR3 runs 18 residues. CDR1 is KGHSH, CDR2 LQKENI, per germline. J lost 4 bases, V lost 6 bases, and 15 bases had no gene match. The CDR3 spells CASSPSKQGASGTGELFF. CDR3 in DNA: TGTGCCAGCTCCCCGTCGAAACAGGGGGCCTCGGGCACCGGGGAGCTGTTTTTT.